Detailed here is one TCR beta chain. Its antigen remains unknown. The sample is drawn from a study of cytomegalovirus exposure and HLA in healthy donors. Study-level results: Across all donors, roughly uniform sequencing depth was an assumption of the presence/absence analyses. Accurate prediction of most subjects' HLA-A and HLA-B alleles from TCR beta sequences was reported. Using a false discovery rate of 0.05, a later analysis showed that 16,951 TCR beta sequences were associated with HLA alleles.

The ends lost 3 bases at V and 0 bases at J; junction bases unmatched: 7. The germline gives CDR1 GTSNPN, CDR2 SVGIG (reference sequence). The CDR3 sequence is 15 residues long. Primers: 60 Vbeta forward and 13 Jbeta reverse. Libraries were prepared by immunoSEQ multiplex PCR; TCRdb keeps only in-frame clonotypes and omits some of them. The sample yields about 160,000 clones, 75% to 85% seen once. The receptor comes from a man aged 45-65 years in good health and CMV-seropositive. Source material: PBMCs. V usage is TRBV30 and J usage is TRBJ1-1, with TRBD1 matching 7 bases. CDR3 in amino acids: CAWSQPDRLNTEAFF. CDR3 bases: TGTGCCTGGAGCCAGCCGGACAGGTTGAACACTGAAGCTTTCTTT.